This record looks at one TCR beta chain sequence and its context. The junction departs from the called germline gene at one end, perhaps through a read error. This record belongs to a study of blood T cells in healthy people across ages. Germline CDR1 reads SGHAT; CDR2 reads FQNNGV. The CDR3 has 16 amino acids. A second 7 to 11 cycle PCR used barcoded and J-beta primers. MiXCR, run by TCRdb on the 5' RACE reads, gives a single entry per CDR3 protein. Of hundreds of thousands of distinct CDR3 sequences listed, roughly 43% are singletons. This sequence was found in an elderly man in good health. Input material: blood. This sequence joins TRBV11-2 and TRBJ2-4, with 7 bases aligning to TRBD1. The DNA end is more similar to TRBJ2-7, so the J call may be wrong. The CDR3 nucleotides are TGTGCCAACAGCCACCCTGACAGGGTGGTTCCACTCGAGCAGTACTTC. It encodes CANSHPDRVVPLEQYF.